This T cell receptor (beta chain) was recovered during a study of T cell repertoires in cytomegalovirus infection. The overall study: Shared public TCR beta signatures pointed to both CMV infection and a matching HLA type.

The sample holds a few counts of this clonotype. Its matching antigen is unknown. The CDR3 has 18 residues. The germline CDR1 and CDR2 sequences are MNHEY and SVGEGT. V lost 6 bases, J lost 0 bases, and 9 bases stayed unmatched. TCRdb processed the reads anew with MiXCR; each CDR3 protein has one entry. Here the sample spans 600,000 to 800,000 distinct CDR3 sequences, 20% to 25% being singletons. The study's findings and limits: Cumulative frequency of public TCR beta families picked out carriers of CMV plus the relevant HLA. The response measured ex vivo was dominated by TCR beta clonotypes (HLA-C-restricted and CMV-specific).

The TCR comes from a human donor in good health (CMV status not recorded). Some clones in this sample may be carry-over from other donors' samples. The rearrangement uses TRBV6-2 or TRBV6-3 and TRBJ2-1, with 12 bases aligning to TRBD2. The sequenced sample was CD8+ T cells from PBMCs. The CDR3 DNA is TGTGCCAGCAGCTTCACTAGCGGGGGGTTTAGCTCCTACAATGAGCAGTTCTTC. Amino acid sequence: CASSFTSGGFSSYNEQFF.